In its sample, the clone carrying this T cell receptor (beta chain) was seen a few times. From germline, CDR1 is DFQATT and CDR2 SNEGSKA (reference sequence). V was pared by 0 bases and J by 4 bases, with 5 bases of the junction left unmatched. The CDR3 spans 15 residues. The data are from a study of T cells in Graves' hyperthyroidism and ophthalmopathy. It was RNA transcripts that yielded the amplified TCR beta CDR3 regions. First-round RT-PCR targeting the TCR CDR3 was performed with the HTBI primer set. TCRdb analysed the multiplex PCR reads with MiXCR anew, one entry per CDR3 protein. Of some 550,000 distinct CDR3 sequences in the sample, more than 15% were seen once.

The sequenced sample was blood. The rearrangement uses TRBV20-1 and TRBJ1-3; 8 nucleotides agree with TRBD1. The sequence derives from a woman aged 40-49 years with Graves' ophthalmopathy. Written as DNA, the CDR3 is TGCAGTGCTAGAGATAAGGACAGGGCCGGAAACACCATATATTTT. It translates to CSARDKDRAGNTIYF.